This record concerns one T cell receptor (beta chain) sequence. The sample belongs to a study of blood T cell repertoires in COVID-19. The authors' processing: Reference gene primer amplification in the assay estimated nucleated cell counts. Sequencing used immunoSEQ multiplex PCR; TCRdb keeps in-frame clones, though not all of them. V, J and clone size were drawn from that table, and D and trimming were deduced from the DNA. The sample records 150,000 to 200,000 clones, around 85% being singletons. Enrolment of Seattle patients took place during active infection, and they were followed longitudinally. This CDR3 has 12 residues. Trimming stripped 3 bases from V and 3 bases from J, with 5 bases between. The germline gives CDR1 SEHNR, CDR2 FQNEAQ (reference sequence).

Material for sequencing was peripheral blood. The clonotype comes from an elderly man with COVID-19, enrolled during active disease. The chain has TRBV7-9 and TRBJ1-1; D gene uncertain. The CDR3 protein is CASSLRDTEAFF. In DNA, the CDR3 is TGTGCCAGCAGCTTGCGGGACACTGAAGCTTTCTTT.